This TCR beta chain emerged from a study of regulatory T cells in long-lasting Graves disease. General observations from the study: Persistent disease preferred TRBV28, TRBJ1-2 and TRBJ2-5; new disease, TRBV20-1 and TRBJ2-1.

This clonotype was seen many times. The target antigen is unknown. Building of the TCR beta libraries involved iRepertoire HTBI primers and Arm-PCR of CDR3 regions. TCRdb re-derived calls from the multiplex PCR reads in MiXCR, one entry per CDR3 protein. Among 300,000 to 400,000 distinct CDR3 sequences listed, about 18% were seen once. Germline V gene data show CDR1 as MNHNS and CDR2 as SASEGT. V was clipped by 10 bases and J by 5 bases; unmatched bases: 11. The CDR3 totals 14 residues. Noted time point: persistent/refractory GD, antithyroid drugs over 5 years with positive TRAb. Preparation of the TCR library used RNA extracted from PBMCs. An endocrinology unit in Xi'an, China, supplied the patients.

Sequencing was performed on peripheral blood mononuclear cells (PBMCs), taken when the disease was refractory, from a patient treated with antithyroid drugs. This clonotype was sampled from a female donor with Graves disease. The genes are TRBV6-1 and TRBJ2-5, with 9 bases matching TRBD2. The CDR3 loop is CATWSGRSGETQYF. CDR3 in DNA: TGTGCCACCTGGAGCGGGAGGAGCGGCGAGACCCAGTACTTC.